The present T cell receptor (beta chain) was sequenced within a study of T cell clonotyping in hematopoietic cell transplantation. Indicated time point: recipient sample about 28 days before transplant, after cytoreduction. Samples: about 28 days before transplant, then days 30, 100 and 180 after. V was clipped by 10 bases and J by 2 bases; unmatched bases: 17. Germline V gives CDR1 MGHDK, CDR2 SYGVNS. This CDR3 contains 16 residues. Here immunoSEQ multiplex PCR was the method, and the copy in TCRdb shows in-frame clones only, minus some. The sample yields around 27,000 clones, roughly three quarters seen once. For this clone: Its antigen is currently unknown.

Findings and caveats of the study: Recipient TCR diversity dropped after transplant; expanded clonotypes rose from day 30 to 180. Broader posttransplant TCR repertoire diversity was predicted by graft donor and pretransplant recipient Inverse Simpson Index values. No sorting was done, leaving CD4 and CD8 contributions mixed.

The source material was peripheral blood mononuclear cells, sampled before stem cell transplant. The clonotype was recovered from a middle-aged man with myelodysplastic syndrome. Some clones in this sample may be carry-over from other donors' samples. The chain combines TRBV25-1 with TRBJ2-7; 7 bases map to TRBD1. CDR3 nucleotide sequence: TGTGCCACTCCTATCCGGGACCGGGACAGAGCCTACGAGCAGTACTTC. This translates into CATPIRDRDRAYEQYF.